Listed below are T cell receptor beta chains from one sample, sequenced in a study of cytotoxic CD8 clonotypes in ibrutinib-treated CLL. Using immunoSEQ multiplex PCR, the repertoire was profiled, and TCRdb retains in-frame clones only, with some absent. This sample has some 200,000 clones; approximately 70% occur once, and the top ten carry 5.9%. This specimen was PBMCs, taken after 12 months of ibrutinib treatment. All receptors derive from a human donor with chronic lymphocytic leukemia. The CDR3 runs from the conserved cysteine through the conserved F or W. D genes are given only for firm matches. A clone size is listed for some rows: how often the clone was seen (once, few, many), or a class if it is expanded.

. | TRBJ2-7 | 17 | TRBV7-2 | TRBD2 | TGTGCCAGCAGCTTTAGAGGACTAGCGGGAGGCGGATACGAGCAGTACTTC | CASSFRGLAGGGYEQYF
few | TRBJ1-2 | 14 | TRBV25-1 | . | TGTGCCACCAGGCGACAAGAGGGGAGCTATGGCTACACCTTC | CATRRQEGSYGYTF
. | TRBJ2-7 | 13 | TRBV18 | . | TGTGCCAGCTCACCGAACAGGGAGGGCGAGCAGTACTTC | CASSPNREGEQYF
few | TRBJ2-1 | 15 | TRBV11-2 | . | TGTGCCAGCAGCTTAGATCTAAGCTCCTACAATGAGCAGTTCTTC | CASSLDLSSYNEQFF
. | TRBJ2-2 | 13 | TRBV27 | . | TGTGCCAGCAGAGAATGGGGAGCCGGGGAGCTGTTTTTT | CASREWGAGELFF
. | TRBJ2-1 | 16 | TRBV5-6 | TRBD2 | TGTGCCAGCAGCTTTGGTCCCAGCGGGACCTACAATGAGCAGTTCTTC | CASSFGPSGTYNEQFF
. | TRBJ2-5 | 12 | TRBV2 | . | TGTGCCAGCAGTGGACTAGAAGGGCCCCAGTACTTC | CASSGLEGPQYF
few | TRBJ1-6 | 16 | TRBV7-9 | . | TGTGCCACCGACAGCTTTGGACTGTCGATTAATTCACCCCTCCACTTT | CATDSFGLSINSPLHF
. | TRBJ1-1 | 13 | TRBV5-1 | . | TGCGCCAGCAGCTTGGCGGGGGTCACTGAAGCTTTCTTT | CASSLAGVTEAFF
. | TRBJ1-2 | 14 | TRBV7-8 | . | TGTGCCAGCAGCTTGGGGGACGTGGACTATGGCTACACCTTC | CASSLGDVDYGYTF
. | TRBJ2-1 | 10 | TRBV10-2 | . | TGCGCCACCTCAGGGGATGAGCAGTTCTTC | CATSGDEQFF
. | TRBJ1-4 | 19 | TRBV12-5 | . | TGTGCTAGTGGGGGCTTGGCAGGGAATATAGTTGCAACTAATGAAAAACTGTTTTTT | CASGGLAGNIVATNEKLFF
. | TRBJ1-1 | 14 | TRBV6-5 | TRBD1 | TGTGCCAGCAGTTTACCGGGACAGAAGGTGGAAGCTTTCTTT | CASSLPGQKVEAFF
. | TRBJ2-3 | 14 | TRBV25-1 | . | TGTGCCAGCAGTGCTAGAGGGGGCACAGATACGCAGTATTTT | CASSARGGTDTQYF
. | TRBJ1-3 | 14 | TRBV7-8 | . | TGTGCCAGCAGTTTGACAGGCTCTGGAAACACCATATATTTT | CASSLTGSGNTIYF
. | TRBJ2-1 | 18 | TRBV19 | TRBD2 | TGTGCCAGTAGTCCACAGAAGGGACTAGCAGTATCCTACAATGAGCAGTTCTTC | CASSPQKGLAVSYNEQFF
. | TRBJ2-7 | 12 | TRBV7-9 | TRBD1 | TGTGCCAGTGAGGGACAGGGAAAAGAGCAGTACTTC | CASEGQGKEQYF
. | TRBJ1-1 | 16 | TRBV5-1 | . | TGCGCCAGCAGCTTTCAACGGACAGTCATGAACACTGAAGCTTTCTTT | CASSFQRTVMNTEAFF
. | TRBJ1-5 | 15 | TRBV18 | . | TGTGCCAGCTCACGAGATCCCACAGGGACTCAGCCCCAGCATTTT | CASSRDPTGTQPQHF
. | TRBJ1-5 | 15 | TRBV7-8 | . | TGTGCCAGCAGCTTACAGGGGCCCATTAATCAGCCCCAGCATTTT | CASSLQGPINQPQHF
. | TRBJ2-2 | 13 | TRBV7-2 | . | TGTGCCAGCAGCTTTCTTGCATCCGGGGAGCTGTTTTTT | CASSFLASGELFF
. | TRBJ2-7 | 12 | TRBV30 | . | TGTGCCTGGAGTGTAATGTTGTCCGAGCAGTACTTC | CAWSVMLSEQYF
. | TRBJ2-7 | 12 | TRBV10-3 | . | TGTGCCTCTAAAGACCATCTTGACGAGCAGTACTTC | CASKDHLDEQYF
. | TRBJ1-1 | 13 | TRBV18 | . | TGTGCCAGCTCACCGGACGGCTACACTGAAGCTTTCTTT | CASSPDGYTEAFF
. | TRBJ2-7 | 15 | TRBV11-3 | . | TGTGCCAGCAGCTTAGAGGCGGGTCGGACCTACGAGCAGTACTTC | CASSLEAGRTYEQYF
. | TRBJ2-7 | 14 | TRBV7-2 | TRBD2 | TGTGCCAGCAGCAAAGGACTAGCCCCACTCGAGCAGTACTTC | CASSKGLAPLEQYF
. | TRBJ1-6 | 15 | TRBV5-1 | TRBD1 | TGCGCCAGCAGCTATGGACAGGGCGCAAATTCACCCCTCCACTTT | CASSYGQGANSPLHF
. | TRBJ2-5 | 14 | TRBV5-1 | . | TGCGCCAGCAGCTTGGAGGCAGGTCAAGAGACCCAGTACTTC | CASSLEAGQETQYF
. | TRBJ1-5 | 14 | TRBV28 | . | TGTGCCAGCAGTTTCGTACGGAAAAATCAGCCCCAGCATTTT | CASSFVRKNQPQHF
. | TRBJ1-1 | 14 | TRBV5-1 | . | TGCGCCAGCAGCTTGGAAGTCTCCTACACTGAAGCTTTCTTT | CASSLEVSYTEAFF
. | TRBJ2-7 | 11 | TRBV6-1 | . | TGTGCCAGCAGTGATCTCGGACCAGAGTACTTC | CASSDLGPEYF
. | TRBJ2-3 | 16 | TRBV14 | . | TGTGCCAGCAGCCACGGTGGGGGGCCTAGCACAGATACGCAGTATTTT | CASSHGGGPSTDTQYF
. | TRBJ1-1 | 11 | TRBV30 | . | TGTGCCTGGAGATCAGGCTTTGAAGCTTTCTTT | CAWRSGFEAFF
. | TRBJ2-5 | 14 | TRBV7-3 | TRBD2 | TGTGCCAGCAGCTGGAGCGGGAGGGAAGAGACCCAGTACTTC | CASSWSGREETQYF
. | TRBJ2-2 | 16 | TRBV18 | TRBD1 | TGTGCCAGCTCTCCAGACAGGGTTAAGTACACCGGGGAGCTGTTTTTT | CASSPDRVKYTGELFF
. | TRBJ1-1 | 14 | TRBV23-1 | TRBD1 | TGCGCCAGCAGCCCCAGGGGGTATGGAGCTGAAGCTTTCTTT | CASSPRGYGAEAFF
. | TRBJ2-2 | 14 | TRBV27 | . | TGTGCCAGCCAAAGAACCCTAGCGACCGGGGAGCTGTTTTTT | CASQRTLATGELFF
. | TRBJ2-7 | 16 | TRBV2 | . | TGTGCCAGCAGTGCTTCCAGCGGCCTCAACTCCTACGAGCAGTACTTC | CASSASSGLNSYEQYF
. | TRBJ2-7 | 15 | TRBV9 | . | TGTGCCAGCAGCGTAGATGTGGGTATGGGGTCCGAGCAGTACTTC | CASSVDVGMGSEQYF
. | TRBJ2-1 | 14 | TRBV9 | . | TGTGCCAGCAGCGTAACCGGGGGAAGGGGTGAGCAGTTCTTC | CASSVTGGRGEQFF
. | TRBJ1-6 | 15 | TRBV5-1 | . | TGCGCCAGCAGCTTGGAGGGACGGGGGAATTCACCCCTCCACTTT | CASSLEGRGNSPLHF
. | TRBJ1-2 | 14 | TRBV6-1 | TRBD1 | TGTGCCAGCAGTGGACAGGGAATGTCCTCTGGCTACACCTTC | CASSGQGMSSGYTF
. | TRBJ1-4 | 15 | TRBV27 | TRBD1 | TGTGCCAGCAGATACCGACAGGGGACTAATGAAAAACTGTTTTTT | CASRYRQGTNEKLFF
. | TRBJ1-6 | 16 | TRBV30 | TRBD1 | TGTGCCTGGAGTGCTCCCGGGACAGGGGGAAATTCACCCCTCCACTTT | CAWSAPGTGGNSPLHF
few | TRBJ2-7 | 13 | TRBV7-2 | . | TGTGCCAGCAGCGCAGGGGCAGGGTCGGAGCAGTACTTC | CASSAGAGSEQYF
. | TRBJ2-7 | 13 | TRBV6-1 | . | TGTGCCAGCAGGGACACCCGCTCCTACGAGCAGTACTTC | CASRDTRSYEQYF
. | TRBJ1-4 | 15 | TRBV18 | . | TGTGCCAGCTCGCTCGGCGACCGAGCGAATGAAAAACTGTTTTTT | CASSLGDRANEKLFF
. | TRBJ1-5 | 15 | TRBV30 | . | TGTGCCCCAACCACGCGGGCAATAAGCAATCAGCCCCAGCATTTT | CAPTTRAISNQPQHF
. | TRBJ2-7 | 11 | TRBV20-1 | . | TGCAGCTTCCGGCTTTCCTACGAGCAGTACTTC | CSFRLSYEQYF
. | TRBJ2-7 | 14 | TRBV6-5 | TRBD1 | TGTGCCAGCAGCCCTGACAGGGGCTCCTACGAGCAGTACTTC | CASSPDRGSYEQYF
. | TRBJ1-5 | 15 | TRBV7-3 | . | TGTGCCAGCAGCTTAGGACAGCCTAGCAATCAGCCCCAGCATTTT | CASSLGQPSNQPQHF
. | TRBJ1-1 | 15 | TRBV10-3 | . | TGTGCCATCAGTGAGGAAGGGACGGTGAACACTGAAGCTTTCTTT | CAISEEGTVNTEAFF
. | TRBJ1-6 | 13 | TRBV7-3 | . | TGTGCCAGCAGCGAGAACTTTAATTCACCCCTCCACTTT | CASSENFNSPLHF
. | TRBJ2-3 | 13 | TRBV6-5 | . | TGTGCCAGCCACCGAGGGGGGACAGATACGCAGTATTTT | CASHRGGTDTQYF
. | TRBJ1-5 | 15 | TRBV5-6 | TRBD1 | TGTGCCAGCAGCCGTGGGACAGGCTACAATCAGCCCCAGCATTTT | CASSRGTGYNQPQHF
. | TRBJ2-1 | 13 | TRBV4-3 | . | TGCGCCAGCAGCCCCCAAGGTTACAATGAGCAGTTCTTC | CASSPQGYNEQFF
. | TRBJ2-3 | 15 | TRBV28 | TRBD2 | TGTGCCAGCAGTTTACTAGCGGGAGGGCCAGATACGCAGTATTTT | CASSLLAGGPDTQYF
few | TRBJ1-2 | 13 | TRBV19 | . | TGTGCCAGTAGTCCCCGGGCTCCATATGGCTACACCTTC | CASSPRAPYGYTF
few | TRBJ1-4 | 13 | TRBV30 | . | TGTGCCTGGGCCGACAGCATTAATGAAAAACTGTTTTTT | CAWADSINEKLFF
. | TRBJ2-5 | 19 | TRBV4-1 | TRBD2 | TGCGCCAGCAGCCAAGGACCGGGACTAGCGGGGGGAAGCCAAGAGACCCAGTACTTC | CASSQGPGLAGGSQETQYF